The clone carrying this T cell receptor (beta chain) has just one count. Samples of blood were obtained at baseline, on cycle 4 day 1, and on cycle 7 day 1. TCRdb's copy holds only in-frame clones and misses some; the assay was immunoSEQ multiplex PCR. The sample lists some 34,000 clones, over 65% seen once, with 12% in the top ten. Germline loops: CDR1 MDHEN, CDR2 SYDVKM. This CDR3 is 15 amino acids long. J lost 4 bases, V lost 8 bases, and 13 bases had no gene match. The sample originates from a study of OX40 agonist ivuxolimab in advanced cancers. Study-wide context: Dosing consisted of intravenous ivuxolimab at 0.01 to 10 mg/kg every 2 weeks. Previous treatment with anti-PD-1, anti-PD-L1 or anti-CTLA-4 therapy was allowed; over 35% had received some.

The source material was CD4+ or CD8+ T cells sorted from blood, sampled in a trial of the OX40 agonist ivuxolimab. The source of this sequence is an adult with an advanced solid tumor such as melanoma, head and neck, liver or kidney cancer. This chain joins TRBV28 and TRBJ2-5; 7 bases agree with TRBD1. CDR3 in amino acids: CASSLQGLEGETQYF. CDR3 nucleotides: TGTGCCAGCTCCTTACAGGGGCTAGAGGGAGAGACCCAGTACTTC. Full variable domain (missing parts from reference TRBV28 and TRBJ2-5): DVKVTQSSRYLVKRTGEKVFLECVQDMDHENMFWYRQDPGLGLRLIYFSYDVKMKEKGDIPEGYSVSREKKERFSLILESASTNQTSMYLCASSLQGLEGETQYFGPGTRLLVL.